These 8 T cell receptor beta chains came from one sample sequenced in a study of blood T cell repertoires in COVID-19. Sequenced by immunoSEQ multiplex PCR; TCRdb stores in-frame clones only, minus some. The sample includes around 150,000 clones, 65% to 90% seen only once; the top ten take approximately 3.5%. Sequenced sample: peripheral blood. The origin of the receptors is a man between 65 and 85 years old with acute or convalescent COVID-19.

The chain carries TRBV6-5 and TRBJ2-5; D may be TRBD1 (6 bases). CDR1 and CDR2 from the germline V gene are MNHEY and SVGAGI. Trimming removed 6 bases from V and 7 bases from J, with 15 bases in between. The length of the CDR3 is 13 residues. This CDR3 reads CASSLDSLGTQYF. In DNA form, the CDR3 reads TGTGCCAGCAGCCTGGACAGTCTAGGGACCCAGTACTTC.

The chain couples TRBV4-3 to TRBJ1-2; 9 bases are a match to TRBD1. The CDR3 runs 15 residues. The trim removed 4 bases at V and 7 bases at J, leaving 10 bases unmatched. The germline V gene has CDR1 LGHNA and CDR2 YSLEER. CDR3 loop: CASSPRLQGAGGYTF. The CDR3 coding sequence is TGCGCCAGCAGCCCACGACTACAGGGGGCTGGTGGCTACACCTTC.

The chain carries TRBV30 and TRBJ1-1; 8 nucleotides align to TRBD1. Losses at the gene ends were 5 bases for V and 1 base for J; bases not matched to a gene: 12. CDR3 length equals 16 residues. Germline V gives CDR1 GTSNPN, CDR2 SVGIG (reference sequence). The CDR3 DNA reads as TGTGCCTGGCAAAGGACAGGGAGAGTTACGAACACTGAAGCTTTCTTT. Its translation: CAWQRTGRVTNTEAFF.

This chain uses TRBV28 with TRBJ1-3; 9 bases agree with TRBD1. J was trimmed by 8 bases and V by 2 bases; bases with no gene match: 4. The CDR3 length is 14 residues. The V gene's germline CDR1 is MDHEN and CDR2 SYDVKM. In DNA form, the CDR3 reads TGTGCCAGCAGTTTAGGGGACAGGGTGGACACCATATATTTT. It encodes CASSLGDRVDTIYF. The variable domain in full, with the rest retrieved from reference TRBV28 and TRBJ1-3, is DVKVTQSSRYLVKRTGEKVFLECVQDMDHENMFWYRQDPGLGLRLIYFSYDVKMKEKGDIPEGYSVSREKKERFSLILESASTNQTSMYLCASSLGDRVDTIYFGEGSWLTVV.

V usage is TRBV2 and J usage is TRBJ2-5; D perhaps matches TRBD1 (5 bases). In germline, CDR1 is SNHLY, CDR2 FYNNEI. Trimming removed 4 bases from V and 2 bases from J, with 5 bases in between. The CDR3 has 12 amino acids. The CDR3 loop is CASSGQQETQYF. The CDR3 region has the DNA TGTGCCAGCAGTGGACAGCAAGAGACCCAGTACTTC.

This clone was observed once. Written as DNA, the CDR3 is TGTGCCAGCAGTTTCGCAGGGGCATTGGGAGAGACCCAGTACTTC. Protein: CASSFAGALGETQYF. The rearrangement joins TRBV27 to TRBJ2-5; a possible D gene is TRBD1 (6 bases). The CDR3 length is 15 residues. Germline V gene data show CDR1 as MNHEY and CDR2 as SMNVEV (reference sequence). Trimming removed 3 bases at V and 4 bases at J, with 15 bases between.

V is TRBV30 and J is TRBJ2-3; 9 bases match TRBD2. Per germline, CDR1 GTSNPN and CDR2 SVGIG (reference sequence). With V trimmed by 0 bases and J by 2 bases, 3 bases remained unmatched. The CDR3 is 15 amino acids. The CDR3 DNA reads TGTGCCTGGAGTGTACTAGCGGGTTACACAGATACGCAGTATTTT. It translates to CAWSVLAGYTDTQYF.

This chain uses TRBV28 with TRBJ2-2, with 10 bases matching TRBD2. The CDR3 length is 21 residues. V was clipped by 7 bases and J by 0 bases; unmatched bases: 20. In germline, CDR1 is MDHEN, CDR2 SYDVKM. The CDR3 reads CASTFFPPRLAGAPNTGELFF. CDR3 DNA sequence: TGTGCCAGCACTTTTTTTCCCCCCCGTCTAGCGGGAGCCCCGAACACCGGGGAGCTGTTTTTT.